A selection of T cell receptor beta chains follows, all from one sample in a study of blood T cell repertoires in COVID-19. Clones were read by immunoSEQ multiplex PCR, and TCRdb kept only the in-frame ones, dropping some. Of 200,000 to 250,000 clones listed, around 86% are singletons. The material sequenced was PBMCs or T cells enriched from blood (not recorded which). The receptor source for this set is a woman aged 40 to 49 with acute COVID-19. Both conserved end residues are part of each CDR3. The D gene is left open where the match is weak. Only part of the rows carry a size: once, few, many, or a class if the clone is expanded.

V gene,CDR3 length,J gene,clone size,D gene,CDR3 protein,CDR3 DNA
TRBV20-1,11,TRBJ2-5,-,-,CSAETYETQYF,TGCAGTGCGGAGACGTACGAGACCCAGTACTTC
TRBV19,14,TRBJ1-1,-,-,CASSIGAGITEAFF,TGTGCCAGTAGTATAGGCGCGGGGATCACTGAAGCTTTCTTT
TRBV5-1,16,TRBJ1-6,-,-,CASSPTGTRLNSPLHF,TGCGCCAGCAGCCCGACCGGGACTCGGTTGAATTCACCCCTCCACTTT
TRBV6-5,16,TRBJ2-1,-,-,CASSYSDASKVNEQFF,TGTGCCAGCAGTTACTCGGACGCTAGCAAGGTCAATGAGCAGTTCTTC
TRBV5-1,13,TRBJ2-1,once,-,CASRSGVSGEQFF,TGCGCCAGCAGATCGGGGGTGTCGGGTGAGCAGTTCTTC
TRBV3-1/TRBV3-2,14,TRBJ1-2,once,-,CASSQVAGNYGYTF,TGTGCCAGCAGCCAAGTCGCAGGAAACTATGGCTACACCTTC
TRBV5-1,13,TRBJ1-1,-,-,CASSLSQGTEAFF,TGCGCCAGCAGCTTGTCTCAGGGGACTGAAGCTTTCTTT
TRBV6-5,13,TRBJ1-2,-,TRBD1,CASTPDRGGGYTF,TGTGCCAGCACTCCAGACAGGGGGGGTGGCTACACCTTC
TRBV27,14,TRBJ2-4,few,TRBD1,CASRGTGAKNIQYF,TGTGCCAGCAGGGGGACAGGGGCCAAAAACATTCAGTACTTC
TRBV20-1,11,TRBJ1-1,once,-,CSAHTTTEAFF,TGCAGTGCTCATACAACCACTGAAGCTTTCTTT
TRBV18,15,TRBJ2-1,-,-,CASSPQGATYNEQFF,TGTGCCAGCTCACCCCAGGGTGCTACCTACAATGAGCAGTTCTTC
TRBV18,16,TRBJ2-3,-,-,CASSPPRVGGADTQYF,TGTGCCAGCTCACCACCGAGAGTAGGGGGGGCAGATACGCAGTATTTT
TRBV9,17,TRBJ2-1,-,TRBD2,CASSVVGSGGVVNEQFF,TGTGCCAGCAGCGTAGTCGGTAGCGGGGGAGTCGTTAATGAGCAGTTCTTC
TRBV9,13,TRBJ1-2,-,-,CASRSDRNYGYTF,TGTGCCAGCAGATCGGACAGAAACTATGGCTACACCTTC
TRBV4-3,13,TRBJ1-4,-,-,CASSPYRNEKLFF,TGCGCCAGCAGTCCTTACCGGAATGAAAAACTGTTTTTT
TRBV5-1,15,TRBJ1-6,-,-,CASSLASSYNSPLHF,TGCGCCAGCAGCTTGGCGAGCTCCTATAATTCACCCCTCCACTTT
TRBV27,12,TRBJ1-5,-,-,CASSPPDQPQHF,TGTGCCAGCAGTCCCCCGGATCAGCCCCAGCATTTT
TRBV15,15,TRBJ1-2,-,TRBD1,CATSARGATDYGYTF,TGTGCCACCAGCGCCAGGGGGGCTACGGACTATGGCTACACCTTC
TRBV19,14,TRBJ1-1,-,-,CASSAAGGITEAFF,TGTGCCAGTAGTGCGGCAGGAGGAATCACTGAAGCTTTCTTT
TRBV7-6,16,TRBJ2-2,-,TRBD1,CASSLLQGQGLRELFF,TGTGCCAGCAGCTTACTCCAGGGACAGGGTTTAAGGGAGCTGTTTTTT
TRBV6-1,15,TRBJ2-4,-,-,CASSEAQTTQNIQYF,TGTGCCAGCAGTGAAGCCCAGACTACCCAAAACATTCAGTACTTC
TRBV19,19,TRBJ1-5,-,TRBD1,CASSIGLLRGQGIDQPQHF,TGTGCCAGTAGTATCGGGCTTTTGCGGGGACAGGGAATAGATCAGCCCCAGCATTTT